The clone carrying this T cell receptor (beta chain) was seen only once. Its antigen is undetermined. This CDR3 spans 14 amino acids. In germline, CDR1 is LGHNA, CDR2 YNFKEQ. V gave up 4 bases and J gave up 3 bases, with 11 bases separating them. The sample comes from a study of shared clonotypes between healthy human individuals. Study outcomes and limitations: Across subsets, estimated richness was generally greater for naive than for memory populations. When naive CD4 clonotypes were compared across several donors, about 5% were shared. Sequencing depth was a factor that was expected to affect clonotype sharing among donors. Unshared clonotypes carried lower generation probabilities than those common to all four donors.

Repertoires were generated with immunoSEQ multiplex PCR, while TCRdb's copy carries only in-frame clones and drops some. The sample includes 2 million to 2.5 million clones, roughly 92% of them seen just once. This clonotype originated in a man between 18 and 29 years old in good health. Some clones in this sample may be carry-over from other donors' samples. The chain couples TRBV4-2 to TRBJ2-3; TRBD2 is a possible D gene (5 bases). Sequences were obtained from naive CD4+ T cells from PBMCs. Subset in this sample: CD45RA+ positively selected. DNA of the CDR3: TGTGCCAGCAGCCCTCCGCGGGCAACAGATACGCAGTATTTT. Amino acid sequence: CASSPPRATDTQYF.